The next 2 T cell receptor beta chains were all read from a single sample in a study of T cells in Graves' hyperthyroidism and ophthalmopathy. Regions amplified from RNA transcripts were the TCR beta CDR3 regions. Researchers ran a first-round RT-PCR on the TCR CDR3 using the HTBI primer set. TCRdb itself ran the multiplex PCR reads through MiXCR, one entry per CDR3 protein. The sample consists of around 520,000 distinct CDR3 sequences, around 22% of them appearing once. Sequenced sample: blood. Every receptor here comes from a woman in her twenties or thirties with Graves' ophthalmopathy.

The chain joins TRBV27 to TRBJ1-2, with TRBD1 as a possible D gene (5 bases). V was pared by 0 bases and J by 5 bases, with 10 bases between. Germline CDR1 reads MNHEY; CDR2 reads SMNVEV (reference sequence). This CDR3 contains 14 residues. Written as DNA, the CDR3 is TGTGCCAGCAGTTTATCTGGGACGGTGTATGGCTACACCTTC. This encodes CASSLSGTVYGYTF.

In this sample, this clonotype turned up many times. J is TRBJ1-1 and V is TRBV12-3 or TRBV12-4; no definite D call. V dropped 5 bases and J dropped 5 bases, with 6 bases sitting between them. CDR3 length: 11 amino acids. The chain's CDR3 is CASSGRTEAFF. CDR3 nucleotide sequence: TGTGCCAGCAGTGGGAGGACTGAAGCTTTCTTT.